This is a list of T cell receptor beta chains from one sample in a study of blood T cell repertoires in COVID-19. Clones were read by immunoSEQ multiplex PCR, and TCRdb kept only the in-frame ones, dropping some. Of roughly 77,000 clones in the sample, roughly 80% were seen once. The sequencing sample was made of peripheral blood. Receptor source: a man in his sixties with COVID-19, enrolled during active disease. CDR3s include the opening cysteine and the closing phenylalanine or tryptophan. Fields, in order: clone size, V gene, CDR3 length, CDR3 protein. The size field is filled for only some rows; it gives once, few, many or a size class.

.,TRBV27,14,CASSSGTGDRPQHF
.,TRBV5-1,16,CASSLEWVSTLSIAFF
.,TRBV3-1/TRBV3-2,13,CASSIDRGAEQYF
few,TRBV6-5,11,CASQDTGELFF
few,TRBV5-1,14,CASVAGGITDTQYF
.,TRBV3-1/TRBV3-2,16,CASSQTGGGPVDEQYF
.,TRBV5-1,15,CASSAGLAGGNEQFF
.,TRBV18,15,CASSYGTSGTDTQYF
.,TRBV6-5,14,CASSRTSGGYEQYF
.,TRBV12-3/TRBV12-4,13,CASSLGLAYEQYF
.,TRBV18,15,CASSPWKGENTEAFF
.,TRBV7-3,15,CASSLSGTYTGELFF
few,TRBV19,12,CASSIRGSPQHF
.,TRBV29-1,12,CSVTDDKETQYF
.,TRBV9,15,CASSFRDTSSYGYTF
few,TRBV18,15,CASSLAGTGLYEQYF
.,TRBV11-2,10,CATGGNEQYF
.,TRBV5-1,14,CASSSWGVSTEAFF
.,TRBV19,16,CASSGTAIKITGELFF
.,TRBV5-1,16,CASSVQTGGGNYEQYF
few,TRBV29-1,13,CSVLFSSNQPQHF
many,TRBV5-5,18,CASSLDSGGALSYNEQFF
.,TRBV7-9,16,CASSLGTSGGADEQYF
.,TRBV2,16,CASSDRTGGSNQPQHF
.,TRBV12-3/TRBV12-4,12,CASRSDYLEAFF
.,TRBV18,15,CASSPQQGAGQPQHF
.,TRBV18,14,CASSQDIRKETQYF
few,TRBV11-1,17,CASSLALLGASTGELFF
.,TRBV5-1,15,CASSLEPGGDSPLHF
.,TRBV7-9,15,CASSKAGTEHYGYTF
.,TRBV5-6,15,CASSPGAGFVETQYF
.,TRBV5-6,12,CASSSNQETQYF